This T cell receptor beta chain was identified in a study of shared clonotypes between healthy human individuals. General study points: Incompleteness in sorted-subset sequencing, despite large depth, was shown by rarefaction. Clonotype sharing among donors was thought likely to change with sequencing depth.

About this clone itself: Its cognate antigen is unknown.

V lost 3 bases and J lost 12; bases outside the gene matches: 11. This CDR3 is built from 14 residues. Germline assignment: CDR1 SGHTA and CDR2 FQGTGA. This table comes from immunoSEQ multiplex PCR, and its TCRdb copy is limited to in-frame clones, with some not included. The repertoire includes over a million clones, more than 95% of them detected once, and roughly 1.2% sits in the top ten. The sample consisted of naive CD4+ T cells sorted from blood. As to subset: CD45RA+ positively selected. The chain employs TRBV7-3 and TRBJ2-1, with TRBD2 identical over 7 bases. This sequence originates from a man aged 25-45 years in good health. CDR3 residues: CASSFGTTSGGQFF. The CDR3 nucleotides are TGTGCCAGCAGCTTCGGGACTACCAGTGGTGGGCAGTTCTTC. The full variable domain, rest sourced from reference TRBV7-3 and TRBJ2-1, is GAGVSQTPSNKVTEKGKYVELRCDPISGHTALYWYRQSLGQGPEFLIYFQGTGAADDSGLPNDRFFAVRPEGSVSTLKIQRTERGDSAVYLCASSFGTTSGGQFFGPGTRLTVL.